The 21 T cell receptor beta chains reported below all come from one sample, sequenced in a study of blood T cell repertoires in COVID-19. The assay was immunoSEQ multiplex PCR, and TCRdb's table has in-frame clones only and misses some. The sample lists some 170,000 clones, 85% occurring once. The specimen was peripheral blood. The source of these receptors is an older woman with acute or convalescent COVID-19.

This chain uses TRBV24-1 with TRBJ1-4; the D is unclear. Looked up from germline, CDR1 is KGHDR and CDR2 is SFDVKD. V shed 6 bases and J shed 7 bases, with 14 bases lying between them. The CDR3 is made up of 14 amino acids. CDR3 in amino acids: CATSSSATGEKLFF. CDR3 nucleotide sequence: TGTGCCACCAGTAGCAGCGCCACTGGTGAAAAACTGTTTTTT.

This clone was detected many times. The chain employs TRBV7-2 and TRBJ2-2; 7 bases are a match to TRBD1. Germline CDR1 reads SGHTA; CDR2 reads FQGNSA. This CDR3 has 13 residues. V lost 4 bases, J lost 4 bases, and 0 bases stayed unmatched. The DNA of the CDR3 is TGTGCCAGCAGCTCAGGGGGCACCGGGGAGCTGTTTTTT. Translation: CASSSGGTGELFF.

The chain is built from TRBV6-5 and TRBJ2-1; 7 nucleotides match TRBD2. From germline, CDR1 is MNHEY and CDR2 SVGAGI. The CDR3 covers 13 residues. V dropped 10 bases and J dropped 9; count of bases not matched to a gene: 12. The CDR3 DNA reads as TGTGCCACCACTAGGACTAGTAGGGCTGAGCAGTTCTTC. Amino acids: CATTRTSRAEQFF.

The chain uses TRBV29-1 and TRBJ2-1; 15 bases are a match to TRBD2. The V and J ends lost 8 bases and 10 bases, in that order; junction bases with no gene match: 6. The CDR3 contains 13 residues. In germline, CDR1 is SQVTM, CDR2 ANQGSEA. CDR3 amino acids: CSTGLAGGREQFF. CDR3 nucleotides: TGCAGCACCGGACTAGCGGGAGGGAGGGAGCAGTTCTTC.

The chain employs TRBV2 and TRBJ2-5; TRBD2 matches 7 bases. The CDR3 length is 12 residues. With 6 bases clipped from V and 4 bases from J, the junction kept 2 bases outside the gene matches. Germline CDR1 reads SNHLY; CDR2 reads FYNNEI. CDR3 protein: CASRASGETQYF. DNA for the CDR3: TGTGCCAGCAGGGCTAGCGGAGAGACCCAGTACTTC.

This clone appeared a single time. The chain couples TRBV28 to TRBJ1-2, with D unresolved. CDR1 and CDR2 from the germline V gene are MDHEN and SYDVKM. The CDR3 extends over 12 amino acids. Trimming took 4 bases from V and 7 from J, leaving 10 bases between them. The CDR3, as DNA: TGTGCCAGCAGTTGGGAGTGGGGTGGCTACACCTTC. Translation gives CASSWEWGGYTF.

The J gene is TRBJ2-5, the V gene TRBV12-5, with TRBD1 as a possible D gene (6 bases). V was trimmed by 5 bases and J by 3 bases, leaving 10 bases between them. From germline, CDR1 is LGHNT and CDR2 FRNRAP. This CDR3 region has 13 residues. The CDR3 DNA follows: TGTGCTAGTGGTCAGGGGACGGAAGAGACCCAGTACTTC. It yields the protein CASGQGTEETQYF.

The J gene is TRBJ2-1, the V gene TRBV30; 11 bases agree with TRBD2. Germline assignment: CDR1 GTSNPN and CDR2 SVGIG (reference sequence). The J segment lost 0 bases and the V segment lost 3 bases, leaving 10 bases of the junction unmatched. The CDR3 runs to 18 residues. This CDR3 reads CAWSFGTSGVSSYNEQFF. The CDR3, as DNA: TGTGCCTGGAGCTTCGGGACTAGCGGAGTTAGCTCCTACAATGAGCAGTTCTTC.

V is TRBV28 and J is TRBJ2-3; the D gene is possibly TRBD1 (6 bases). The CDR3 contains 15 residues. Germline CDR1 is MDHEN and CDR2 is SYDVKM. Trimming took off 5 bases at V and 4 bases at J, with 16 bases between the two ends. DNA of the CDR3: TGTGCCAGCAGTCTCCGGAAGGGGGTGGCAGATACGCAGTATTTT. Its translation is CASSLRKGVADTQYF.

The rearrangement joins TRBV25-1 to TRBJ1-2; 8 bases align to TRBD1. Germline V gene sequence: CDR1 MGHDK, CDR2 SYGVNS. This CDR3 spans 15 amino acids. The trim removed 4 bases at V and 6 bases at J, leaving 10 bases unmatched. Written as DNA, the CDR3 is TGTGCCAGCAGTGGCTTGGGTCAGGGGGCCGATGGCTACACCTTC. It translates to CASSGLGQGADGYTF.

The rearrangement joins TRBV19 to TRBJ1-6; a possible D gene is TRBD1 (5 bases). Trimming pared 7 bases from V and 9 bases from J, leaving 13 bases between. Germline assignment: CDR1 LNHDA and CDR2 SQIVND (reference sequence). The CDR3 extends over 13 amino acids. CDR3 protein: CASKGRDVSPLHF. CDR3 in DNA: TGTGCCAGTAAGGGGCGGGATGTTTCACCCCTCCACTTT. Full variable domain (outside the CDR3, taken from reference TRBV19 and TRBJ1-6): DGGITQSPKYLFRKEGQNVTLSCEQNLNHDAMYWYRQDPGQGLRLIYYSQIVNDFQKGDIAEGYSVSREKKESFPLTVTSAQKNPTAFYLCASKGRDVSPLHFGNGTRLTVT.

The chain has TRBV19 and TRBJ1-5; the match to TRBD1 covers 8 bases. The germline CDR1 and CDR2 sequences are LNHDA and SQIVND (reference sequence). CDR3 length equals 16 residues. Trimming removed 6 bases from V and 5 bases from J; junction bases left unmatched: 12. In DNA form, the CDR3 reads TGTGCCAGTAGGACGACGGACAGGGCGTTCGATCAGCCCCAGCATTTT. This gives the protein CASRTTDRAFDQPQHF.

This clone occurred a few times. The chain uses TRBV6-5 and TRBJ1-1, with a tentative D call TRBD1 (5 bases). Germline V gene lookup returns CDR1 MNHEY and CDR2 SVGAGI. This CDR3 has 12 amino acids. V lost 4 bases to trimming and J lost 4 bases, with 7 bases between them. In DNA form, the CDR3 reads TGTGCCAGCAGTTCGCAGGGCACTGAAGCTTTCTTT. Residues: CASSSQGTEAFF.

This chain joins TRBV28 and TRBJ2-2; TRBD1 matches 9 bases. The CDR3 sequence is 15 residues long. Germline V lookup: CDR1 MDHEN, CDR2 SYDVKM. The V and J ends lost 6 bases and 7 bases, in that order; junction bases with no gene match: 9. CDR3 nucleotides: TGTGCCAGCAGCAAGGACAGGGGATTAATCGGGGAGCTGTTTTTT. This sequence encodes CASSKDRGLIGELFF.

This chain's CDR3 is CASSSSGPSGIRGEQYF. The CDR3 DNA follows: TGTGCCAGCAGCTCCTCAGGGCCTAGCGGGATCCGAGGCGAGCAGTACTTC. The chain is built from TRBV11-2 and TRBJ2-7; 9 positions match TRBD2. This CDR3 has 17 amino acids. Trimming removed 4 bases from V and 6 bases from J; junction bases left unmatched: 16. Germline V gives CDR1 SGHAT, CDR2 FQNNGV.

V and J are TRBV27 and TRBJ2-1; TRBD2 matches 8 bases. The germline gives CDR1 MNHEY, CDR2 SMNVEV (reference sequence). The CDR3 is 15 residues long. Germline trimming cut 2 bases from V and 8 bases from J; bases unmatched to any gene: 8. CDR3 region: CASSLPGLGSDEQFF. The CDR3 nucleotides read TGTGCCAGCAGTTTACCGGGACTAGGTAGCGATGAGCAGTTCTTC.

As regards this clone: Other nucleotide sequences from this sample produce the same CDR3. The chain couples TRBV10-2 to TRBJ1-2; 10 bases map to TRBD1. V shed 4 bases, J shed 8 bases, and the junction held 4 bases outside the gene matches. The CDR3 is made up of 13 amino acids. Per the germline V gene, CDR1 is WSHSY and CDR2 is SAAADI. As DNA, the CDR3 is TGCGCCAGCAGTGGACAGGGGGCGCGAGGCTACACCTTC. Its protein product is CASSGQGARGYTF.

This clone was counted a single time. This chain links TRBV24-1 with TRBJ1-1; 7 nucleotides match TRBD1. This CDR3 spans 15 amino acids. After removal of 4 bases from V and 4 bases from J, the junction contained 8 bases not matched to a gene. CDR1 and CDR2 (germline): KGHDR, SFDVKD. CDR3 coding DNA: TGTGCCACCAGTGACGTACAGGGGTCGTCCACTGAAGCTTTCTTT. Encoded protein: CATSDVQGSSTEAFF.

This clone came up a few times. The gene calls are TRBV2 and TRBJ1-2, with D possibly being TRBD1 (6 bases). This CDR3 region has 16 residues. V lost 5 bases, J lost 6 bases, and 22 bases lay in between. The germline gives CDR1 SNHLY, CDR2 FYNNEI. CDR3 in amino acids: CASSQPKVGHDDGYTF. The CDR3, as DNA: TGTGCCAGCAGTCAACCTAAGGTGGGACACGATGATGGCTACACCTTC.

The gene calls are TRBV27 and TRBJ1-1; no reliable D call. The V and J ends lost 3 bases and 1 base respectively, with 6 bases between them. The CDR3 has 13 residues. Germline V gene sequence: CDR1 MNHEY, CDR2 SMNVEV (reference sequence). CDR3 DNA: TGTGCCAGCAGTTTTTACGGGAACACTGAAGCTTTCTTT. Translating gives CASSFYGNTEAFF.

This clone was detected once. The chain employs TRBV18 and TRBJ2-7; 7 bases line up with TRBD2. CDR3 length: 14 residues. Trimming removed 2 bases from V and 5 bases from J; junction bases left unmatched: 6. Germline-derived CDR1 and CDR2 are KGHSH and LQKENI. CDR3 in amino acids: CASSPAGVGNEQYF. The CDR3 nucleotides are TGTGCCAGCTCACCAGCGGGGGTGGGCAACGAGCAGTACTTC.